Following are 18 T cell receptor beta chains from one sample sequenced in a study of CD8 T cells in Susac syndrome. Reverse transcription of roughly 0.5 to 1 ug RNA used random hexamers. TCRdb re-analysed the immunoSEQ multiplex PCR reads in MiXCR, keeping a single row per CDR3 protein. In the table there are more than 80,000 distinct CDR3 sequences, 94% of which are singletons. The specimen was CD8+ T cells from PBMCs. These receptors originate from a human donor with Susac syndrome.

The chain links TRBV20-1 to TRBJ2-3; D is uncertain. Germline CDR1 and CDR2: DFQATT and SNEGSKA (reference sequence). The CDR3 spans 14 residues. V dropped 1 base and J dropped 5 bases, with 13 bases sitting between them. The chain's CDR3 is CSARGLTTGDTQYF. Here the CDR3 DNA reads TGCAGTGCTAGAGGCCTTACTACGGGAGATACGCAGTATTTT.

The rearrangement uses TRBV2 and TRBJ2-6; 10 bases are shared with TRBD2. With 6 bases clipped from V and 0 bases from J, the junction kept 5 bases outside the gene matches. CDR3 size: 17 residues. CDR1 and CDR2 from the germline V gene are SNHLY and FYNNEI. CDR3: CASSLSGGLSGANVLTF. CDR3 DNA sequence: TGTGCCAGCAGCCTTAGCGGGGGGCTCTCTGGGGCCAACGTCCTGACTTTC.

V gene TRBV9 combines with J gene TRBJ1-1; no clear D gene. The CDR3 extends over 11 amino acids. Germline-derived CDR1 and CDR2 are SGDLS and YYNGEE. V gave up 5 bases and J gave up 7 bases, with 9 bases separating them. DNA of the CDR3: TGTGCCAGCAGTGCGATGGATGAAGCTTTCTTT. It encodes CASSAMDEAFF.

CDR3 nucleotide sequence: TGTGCCATCAGGGACAGTATCACCTACAATGAGCAGTTCTTC. Translation: CAIRDSITYNEQFF. The chain links TRBV10-3 to TRBJ2-1, with a weak D call TRBD1 (6 bases). Germline lookup yields CDR1 ENHRY and CDR2 SYGVKD. V lost 6 bases, J lost 2 bases, and 11 bases lay in between. The CDR3 sequence is 14 residues long.

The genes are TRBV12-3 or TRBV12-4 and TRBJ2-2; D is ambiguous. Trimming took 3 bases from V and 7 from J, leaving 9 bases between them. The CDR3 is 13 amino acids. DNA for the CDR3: TGTGCCAGCAGTTTCACCATCAACGGGGAGCTGTTTTTT. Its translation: CASSFTINGELFF.

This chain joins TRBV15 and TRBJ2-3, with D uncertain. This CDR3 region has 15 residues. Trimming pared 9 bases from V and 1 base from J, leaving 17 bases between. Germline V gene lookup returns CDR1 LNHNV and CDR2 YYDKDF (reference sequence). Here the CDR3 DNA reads TGTGCCACTAATCCCACCCTTGACGGCACAGATACGCAGTATTTT. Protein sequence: CATNPTLDGTDTQYF.

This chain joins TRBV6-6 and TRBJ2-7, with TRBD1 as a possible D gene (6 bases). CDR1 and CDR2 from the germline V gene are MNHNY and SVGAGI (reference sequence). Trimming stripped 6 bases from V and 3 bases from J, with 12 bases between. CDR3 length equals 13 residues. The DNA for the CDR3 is TGTGCCAGCAGCTCAGCGGACAGCTACGAGCAGTACTTC. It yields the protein CASSSADSYEQYF.

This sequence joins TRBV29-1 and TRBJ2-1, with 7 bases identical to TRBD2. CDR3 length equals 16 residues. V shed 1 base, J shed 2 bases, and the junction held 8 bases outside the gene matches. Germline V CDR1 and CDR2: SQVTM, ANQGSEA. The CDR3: CSVEGGGLPTYNEQFF. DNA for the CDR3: TGCAGCGTTGAAGGGGGGGGACTACCTACCTACAATGAGCAGTTCTTC.

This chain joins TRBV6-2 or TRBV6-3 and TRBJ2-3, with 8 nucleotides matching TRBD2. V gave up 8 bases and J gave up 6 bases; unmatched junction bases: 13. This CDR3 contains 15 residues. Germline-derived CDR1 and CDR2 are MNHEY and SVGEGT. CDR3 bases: TGTGCCAGCTGGGAGGCGGGGGGCCTAGCGGATACGCAGTATTTT. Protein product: CASWEAGGLADTQYF.

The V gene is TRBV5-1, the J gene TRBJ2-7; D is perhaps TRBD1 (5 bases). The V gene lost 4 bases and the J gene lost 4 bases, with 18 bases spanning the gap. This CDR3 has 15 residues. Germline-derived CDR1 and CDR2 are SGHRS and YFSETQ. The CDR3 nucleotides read TGCGCCAGCAGCACGGACAACCATCCCGCGTACGAGCAGTACTTC. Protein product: CASSTDNHPAYEQYF.

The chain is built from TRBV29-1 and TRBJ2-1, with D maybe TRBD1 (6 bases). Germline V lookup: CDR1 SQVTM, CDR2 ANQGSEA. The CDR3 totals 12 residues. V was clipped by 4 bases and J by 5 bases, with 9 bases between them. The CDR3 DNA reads TGCAGCGTTGTAAGGGACAACAATGAGCAGTTCTTC. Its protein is CSVVRDNNEQFF.

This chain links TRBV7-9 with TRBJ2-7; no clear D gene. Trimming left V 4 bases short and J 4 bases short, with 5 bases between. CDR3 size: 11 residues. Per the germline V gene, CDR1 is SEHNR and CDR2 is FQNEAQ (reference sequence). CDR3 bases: TGTGCCAGCAGCTCGTATTACGAGCAGTACTTC. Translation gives CASSSYYEQYF.

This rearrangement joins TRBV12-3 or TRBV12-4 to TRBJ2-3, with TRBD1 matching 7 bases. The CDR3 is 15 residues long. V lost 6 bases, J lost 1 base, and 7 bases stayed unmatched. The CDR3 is CASRTDRVGTDTQYF. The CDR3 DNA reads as TGTGCCAGCAGGACCGACAGGGTGGGCACAGATACGCAGTATTTT.

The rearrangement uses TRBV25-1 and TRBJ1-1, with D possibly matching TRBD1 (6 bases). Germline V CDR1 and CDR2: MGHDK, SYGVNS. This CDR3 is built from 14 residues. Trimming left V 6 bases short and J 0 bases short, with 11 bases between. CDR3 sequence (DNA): TGTGCCAGCAGGACCGACAGGCTGAACACTGAAGCTTTCTTT. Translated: CASRTDRLNTEAFF.

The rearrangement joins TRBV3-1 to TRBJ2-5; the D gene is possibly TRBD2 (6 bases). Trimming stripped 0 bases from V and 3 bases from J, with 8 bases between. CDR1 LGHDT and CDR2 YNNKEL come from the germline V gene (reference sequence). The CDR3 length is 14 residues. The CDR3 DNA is TGTGCCAGCAGCCAAGAATGGGGGGAAGAGACCCAGTACTTC. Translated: CASSQEWGEETQYF.

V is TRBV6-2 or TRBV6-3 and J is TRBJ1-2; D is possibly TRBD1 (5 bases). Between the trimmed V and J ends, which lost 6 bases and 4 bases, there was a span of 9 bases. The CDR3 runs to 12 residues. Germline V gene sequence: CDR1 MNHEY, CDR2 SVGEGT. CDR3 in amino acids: CASSLDIYGYTF. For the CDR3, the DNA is TGTGCCAGCAGCCTGGACATCTATGGCTACACCTTC.

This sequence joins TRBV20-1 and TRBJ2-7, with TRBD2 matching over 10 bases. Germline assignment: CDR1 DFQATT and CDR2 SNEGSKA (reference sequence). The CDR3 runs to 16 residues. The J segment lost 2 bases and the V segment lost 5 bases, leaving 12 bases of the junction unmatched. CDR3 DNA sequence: TGCAGTGCTCGCAACCAAGCTAGCGGGGGTACCTACGAGCAGTACTTC. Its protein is CSARNQASGGTYEQYF.

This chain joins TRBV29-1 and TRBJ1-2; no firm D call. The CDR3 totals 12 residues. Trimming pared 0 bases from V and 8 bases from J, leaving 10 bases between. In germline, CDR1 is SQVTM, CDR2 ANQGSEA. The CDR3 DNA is TGCAGCGTTGAAGAGCGGCGTGGCGGCTACACCTTC. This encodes CSVEERRGGYTF.